A single sample is the source of the 31 T cell receptor beta chains below, sequenced in a study of blood T cell repertoires in COVID-19. The method was immunoSEQ multiplex PCR; TCRdb's version includes in-frame clones alone and lacks a portion of them. The sample holds approximately 360,000 clones; around 83% are singletons and the top ten take 5% to 6%. Source material: PBMCs or T cells enriched from blood (not recorded which). The origin of the receptors is a woman aged 45-65 years who had recovered from COVID-19.

This clone has only a few counts. This chain connects TRBV3-1 (or the pseudogene TRBV3-2) to TRBJ1-1; D is undetermined. The CDR3 contains 11 residues. V was clipped by 0 bases and J by 13 bases, with 9 bases between them. Germline loops: CDR1 LGHDT, CDR2 YNNKEL (reference sequence). The CDR3 sequence is CASSQDEVLFF. The DNA for the CDR3 is TGTGCCAGCAGCCAAGATGAGGTACTTTTCTTT.

The table lists this clone with a few counts. The chain uses TRBV25-1 and TRBJ1-2; possibly TRBD1 for D (6 bases). The CDR3 is made up of 13 amino acids. Trimming pared 6 bases from V and 2 bases from J, leaving 10 bases between. Per the germline V gene, CDR1 is MGHDK and CDR2 is SYGVNS. Here the CDR3 reads CASRGGPNYGYTF. The CDR3 nucleotides are TGTGCCAGCAGAGGGGGTCCGAACTATGGCTACACCTTC.

This chain connects TRBV9 to TRBJ2-1, with TRBD1 as a possible D gene (6 bases). CDR1 and CDR2 from the germline V gene are SGDLS and YYNGEE. V was shortened by 4 bases and J by 1 base, with 15 bases between the two germline ends. The CDR3 is 16 residues long. CDR3 amino acids: CASSFRGGGSYNEQFF. The CDR3 nucleotides are TGTGCCAGCAGCTTTAGAGGGGGTGGATCCTACAATGAGCAGTTCTTC. Combining the CDR3 with reference TRBV9 and TRBJ2-1 gives the whole variable domain DSGVTQTPKHLITATGQRVTLRCSPRSGDLSVYWYQQSLDQGLQFLIQYYNGEERAKGNILERFSAQQFPDLHSELNLSSLELGDSALYFCASSFRGGGSYNEQFFGPGTRLTVL.

CDR3 in DNA: TGTGCTAGTGGACCCCAACAGGGAGATATTTATGGCTACACCTTC. This sequence encodes CASGPQQGDIYGYTF. The V gene is TRBV12-5, the J gene TRBJ1-2, with D perhaps matching TRBD1 (6 bases). CDR1 and CDR2 from the germline V gene are LGHNT and FRNRAP. The CDR3 consists of 15 residues. The V and J ends lost 6 bases and 5 bases respectively, with 19 bases between them.

This clone is a singleton in its sample. This chain joins TRBV3-1 (or the pseudogene TRBV3-2) and TRBJ1-5, with D possibly matching TRBD1 (6 bases). The length of the CDR3 is 18 residues. Trimming removed 2 bases from V and 4 bases from J, with 21 bases in between. Germline V lookup: CDR1 LGHDT, CDR2 YNNKEL (reference sequence). The DNA for the CDR3 is TGTGCCAGCAGCCAAAGCGGAATGGGGGGGGCGTCGAATCAGCCCCAGCATTTT. This gives the protein CASSQSGMGGASNQPQHF.

The rearrangement links TRBV27 to TRBJ1-6, with D tentatively TRBD1 (6 bases). The CDR3 has 16 residues. CDR1 and CDR2 (germline): MNHEY, SMNVEV (reference sequence). V was cut by 3 bases and J by 3 bases, with 12 bases left in between. CDR3 in amino acids: CASSFVGQNYNSPLHF. The CDR3 DNA follows: TGTGCCAGCAGTTTTGTCGGACAGAACTATAATTCACCCCTCCACTTT.

This clone was detected once. This chain uses TRBV4-1 with TRBJ2-1, with 12 bases fitting TRBD2. The V and J ends lost 3 bases and 3 bases, in that order; junction bases with no gene match: 6. The germline V gene encodes CDR1 MGHRA and CDR2 YSYEKL. The length of the CDR3 is 17 residues. The CDR3 region has the DNA TGCGCCAGCAGCCAGGCTAGCGGGAGGGCCTTCTACAATGAGCAGTTCTTC. Protein: CASSQASGRAFYNEQFF.

This rearrangement joins TRBV5-1 to TRBJ1-6; TRBD1 is a possible D gene (5 bases). V was pared by 4 bases and J by 10 bases, with 18 bases between. Germline V CDR1 and CDR2: SGHRS, YFSETQ. CDR3 length: 15 amino acids. CDR3 protein: CASSLFREVGSPLHF. The CDR3 region has the DNA TGCGCCAGCAGCCTCTTCAGGGAGGTCGGATCACCCCTCCACTTT.

The chain uses TRBV7-9 and TRBJ1-3; D gene ambiguous. The germline gives CDR1 SEHNR, CDR2 FQNEAQ (reference sequence). The CDR3 sequence is 16 residues long. The V end lost 4 bases, the J end lost 0 bases, and 13 bases lay between the germline ends. The CDR3 DNA sequence: TGTGCCAGCAGCTCCCCGGGAGGCAACTCTGGAAACACCATATATTTT. Translated: CASSSPGGNSGNTIYF.

The chain links TRBV5-5 to TRBJ2-5; 8 bases map to TRBD1. Germline loops: CDR1 SGHKS, CDR2 YYEKEE (reference sequence). The V gene end was trimmed by 1 base and the J gene end by 4 bases; junction bases not matched to a gene: 9. The CDR3 is 16 residues long. CDR3 sequence reads: CASSLKPTGVVETQYF. The CDR3 DNA reads as TGTGCCAGCAGCTTGAAACCGACAGGGGTGGTAGAGACCCAGTACTTC.

This clone has just a few counts. The chain is built from TRBV27 and TRBJ1-1, with 7 bases identical to TRBD1. V lost 5 bases, J lost 4 bases, and 10 bases stayed unmatched. The CDR3 contains 15 residues. Germline V CDR1 and CDR2: MNHEY, SMNVEV (reference sequence). CDR3 region: CASSGRQGRITEAFF. DNA for the CDR3: TGTGCCAGCAGTGGCCGACAGGGAAGAATCACTGAAGCTTTCTTT.

The chain couples TRBV5-1 to TRBJ2-5, with TRBD1 identical over 9 bases. J gave up 4 bases and V 0 bases, and 7 bases lay outside the gene matches. The germline CDR1 and CDR2 sequences are SGHRS and YFSETQ. This CDR3 contains 16 residues. The CDR3 loop is CASSLGGQGFGETQYF. CDR3 DNA sequence: TGCGCCAGCAGCTTGGGGGGACAGGGTTTTGGAGAGACCCAGTACTTC.

V gene TRBV7-6 combines with J gene TRBJ1-3; tentative D call: TRBD1 (6 bases). The CDR3 is made up of 16 amino acids. Trimming removed 3 bases from V and 0 bases from J, with 12 bases in between. Germline CDR1 SGHVS, CDR2 FNYEAQ. This chain's CDR3 is CASSFPTGGSGNTIYF. CDR3 nucleotide sequence: TGTGCCAGCAGCTTTCCGACAGGAGGCTCTGGAAACACCATATATTTT.

This chain links TRBV5-1 with TRBJ1-1, with D unresolved. CDR1 SGHRS and CDR2 YFSETQ come from the germline V gene. The CDR3 has 17 residues. V was clipped by 1 base and J by 3 bases, with 19 bases between them. CDR3 sequence: CASSLQATSGSHTEAFF. CDR3 nucleotides: TGCGCCAGCAGCTTGCAAGCTACGTCAGGCTCCCACACTGAAGCTTTCTTT.

The chain employs TRBV12-5 and TRBJ2-2; 7 bases are shared with TRBD1. There are 15 residues in the CDR3. Germline-derived CDR1 and CDR2 are LGHNT and FRNRAP. V trimming: 4 bases; J trimming: 4 bases; junction bases outside the gene matches: 6. DNA for the CDR3: TGTGCTAGTGGTTCGACAGGGAGAACCACCGGGGAGCTGTTTTTT. Its protein product is CASGSTGRTTGELFF.

This chain uses TRBV9 with TRBJ1-1; a weak D match, TRBD1 (6 bases). Trimming pared 3 bases from V and 10 bases from J, leaving 28 bases between. CDR3 size: 17 residues. Germline CDR1 reads SGDLS; CDR2 reads YYNGEE. CDR3 sequence reads: CASSASYEDSRPGGAFF. The CDR3 DNA reads TGTGCCAGCAGCGCCAGTTACGAGGACAGTAGGCCGGGGGGAGCTTTCTTT. The whole variable domain, filled in from reference TRBV9 and TRBJ1-1, reads DSGVTQTPKHLITATGQRVTLRCSPRSGDLSVYWYQQSLDQGLQFLIQYYNGEERAKGNILERFSAQQFPDLHSELNLSSLELGDSALYFCASSASYEDSRPGGAFFGQGTRLTVV.

This clone was picked up one time. The chain couples TRBV6-1 to TRBJ1-2; TRBD1 agrees at 8 bases. V lost 3 bases, J lost 1 base, and 4 bases stayed unmatched. The CDR3 runs to 15 residues. Germline loops: CDR1 MNHNS, CDR2 SASEGT. The CDR3 loop reads CASSDTGGVNYGYTF. In nucleotides, the CDR3 is TGTGCCAGCAGTGATACAGGGGGGGTTAACTATGGCTACACCTTC.

V is TRBV5-8 and J is TRBJ1-2; D uncertain. The V gene's germline CDR1 is SGHTS and CDR2 YDEGEE. V shed 1 base and J shed 2 bases, with 9 bases lying between them. The CDR3 length is 14 residues. CDR3 residues: CASSLRRKNYGYTF. In DNA form, the CDR3 reads TGTGCCAGCAGCTTGCGGCGGAAAAACTATGGCTACACCTTC.

Note on this clone: This specimen includes other DNA sequences encoding the same CDR3. V usage is TRBV5-1 and J usage is TRBJ2-5, with 11 bases fitting TRBD1. There are 16 residues in the CDR3. V was pared by 0 bases and J by 5 bases, with 6 bases of the junction left unmatched. CDR1 is SGHRS and CDR2 is YFSETQ in the germline V gene. The DNA for the CDR3 is TGCGCCAGCAGCTTGGATGGACAGGGGGCTGGGGAGACCCAGTACTTC. This encodes CASSLDGQGAGETQYF.

J is TRBJ2-7 and V is TRBV7-2; TRBD1 matches 7 bases. With 5 bases clipped from V and 2 bases from J, the junction kept 6 bases outside the gene matches. Germline V gives CDR1 SGHTA, CDR2 FQGNSA. The CDR3 runs 14 residues. DNA of the CDR3: TGTGCCAGCAGCGCTACGACAGGGCCCTACGAGCAGTACTTC. It specifies CASSATTGPYEQYF.

This clone was found once. The J gene is TRBJ1-2, the V gene TRBV11-1; weak D call: TRBD1 (6 bases). Germline V gene lookup returns CDR1 SGHAT and CDR2 FQDESV (reference sequence). Trimming took off 5 bases at V and 7 bases at J, with 14 bases between the two ends. The CDR3 has 13 residues. For the CDR3, the DNA is TGTGCCAGCAGCCCCCCAGGGGCTCCTGGCTACACCTTC. Its protein is CASSPPGAPGYTF.

CDR3 bases: TGTGCCAGCAGCTCGGACGGGCCCGGGGGCACCGGGGAGCTGTTTTTT. Protein: CASSSDGPGGTGELFF. The J gene is TRBJ2-2, the V gene TRBV7-3; possibly TRBD2 for D (6 bases). The germline V and J ends were trimmed by 4 bases and 4 bases, with 16 bases remaining between them. From germline, CDR1 is SGHTA and CDR2 FQGTGA. This CDR3 has 16 residues.

The gene calls are TRBV5-1 and TRBJ1-1, with D possibly being TRBD1 (6 bases). V lost 2 bases, J lost 5 bases, and 16 bases lay in between. The CDR3 has 15 amino acids. The germline V gene encodes CDR1 SGHRS and CDR2 YFSETQ. The CDR3 coding sequence is TGCGCCAGCAGCTTCAGCGAACAGGGATGGACTGAAGCTTTCTTT. Translation gives CASSFSEQGWTEAFF.

The chain is built from TRBV7-2 and TRBJ1-4; 10 bases align to TRBD1. V was clipped by 5 bases and J by 5 bases; unmatched bases: 8. Germline CDR1 is SGHTA and CDR2 is FQGNSA. The CDR3 extends over 16 amino acids. CDR3 DNA sequence: TGTGCCAGCAGCCTCGTCCGGACAGGGGGAAATGAAAAACTGTTTTTT. It yields the protein CASSLVRTGGNEKLFF.

The chain joins TRBV11-2 to TRBJ1-1, with D possibly being TRBD1 (5 bases). The V gene lost 6 bases and the J gene lost 7 bases, with 12 bases spanning the gap. The CDR3 consists of 12 residues. Germline V gives CDR1 SGHAT, CDR2 FQNNGV. CDR3 DNA sequence: TGTGCCAGCAGGGTTGGGACTGGTGAAGCTTTCTTT. This codes for CASRVGTGEAFF.

The genes are TRBV5-6 and TRBJ1-3; TRBD1 might be the D (6 bases). Per the germline V gene, CDR1 is SGHDT and CDR2 is YYEEEE. V gave up 4 bases and J gave up 1 base, with 6 bases separating them. The CDR3 has 13 amino acids. This CDR3 reads CASSQGSGNTIYF. The CDR3 DNA reads as TGTGCCAGCAGCCAGGGGTCTGGAAACACCATATATTTT. The complete variable domain, with remaining parts taken from reference TRBV5-6 and TRBJ1-3, reads DAGVTQSPTHLIKTRGQQVTLRCSPKSGHDTVSWYQQALGQGPQFIFQYYEEEERQRGNFPDRFSGHQFPNYSSELNVNALLLGDSALYLCASSQGSGNTIYFGEGSWLTVV.

The chain couples TRBV10-3 to TRBJ2-1; 12 positions match TRBD2. The CDR3 sequence is 17 residues long. The V gene's germline CDR1 is ENHRY and CDR2 SYGVKD. The V segment lost 6 bases and the J segment 9 bases; nucleotides outside the gene matches: 15. CDR3 residues: CAIRPTSGSQIHGEQFF. The DNA of the CDR3 is TGTGCCATCAGACCGACTAGCGGGAGCCAAATCCACGGTGAGCAGTTCTTC.

The chain has TRBV7-9 and TRBJ1-6, with a weak D call TRBD1 (5 bases). V was cut by 4 bases and J by 12 bases, with 16 bases left in between. Germline V lookup: CDR1 SEHNR, CDR2 FQNEAQ (reference sequence). The CDR3 covers 14 residues. CDR3 sequence reads: CASSSAGWEGPLHF. The CDR3 DNA is TGTGCCAGCAGCTCCGCAGGGTGGGAGGGACCCCTCCACTTT.

V is TRBV24-1 and J is TRBJ1-1; TRBD1 might be the D (5 bases). The CDR3 is made up of 11 amino acids. V gave up 4 bases and J gave up 8 bases, with 7 bases separating them. CDR1 is KGHDR, CDR2 SFDVKD, per germline. This CDR3 reads CATSDKGEAFF. The DNA for the CDR3 is TGTGCCACCAGTGACAAGGGGGAAGCTTTCTTT.

This chain uses TRBV3-1 (or the pseudogene TRBV3-2) with TRBJ2-3; 9 positions agree with TRBD2. Trimming took 0 bases from V and 8 from J; bases not matched to a gene: 9. This CDR3 is 16 amino acids long. The germline gives CDR1 LGHDT, CDR2 YNNKEL (reference sequence). In DNA, the CDR3 is TGTGCCAGCAGCCAAGATGGAATAGCGGGAGCGGGTACGCAGTATTTT. Protein: CASSQDGIAGAGTQYF.

This chain joins TRBV7-2 and TRBJ1-2, with TRBD1 matching 7 bases. Germline V gene lookup returns CDR1 SGHTA and CDR2 FQGNSA. The junction had 9 bases not matched to a gene; V was cut back by 4 bases and J by 4 bases. This CDR3 is built from 15 residues. The CDR3 region is CASSSSTGRLYGYTF. For the CDR3, the DNA is TGTGCCAGCAGCTCCTCGACAGGGCGCCTCTATGGCTACACCTTC.